What follows are 22 T cell receptor beta chains derived from one specimen sequenced in a study of blood T cell repertoires in COVID-19. Generated by immunoSEQ multiplex PCR, the TCRdb table keeps only in-frame clones and is missing some. The sample lists 400,000 or so clones, approximately 85% seen once, with approximately 2.1% in the top ten. The sequencing input was PBMCs or T cells enriched from blood (not recorded which). These TCRs come from a woman in her thirties or forties with acute COVID-19.

The chain employs TRBV19 and TRBJ1-2, with D unresolved. V lost 7 bases to trimming and J lost 8 bases, with 17 bases between them. The CDR3 consists of 13 residues. Germline CDR1 reads LNHDA; CDR2 reads SQIVND (reference sequence). Here the CDR3 DNA reads TGTGCCAGTACCAAGACTAGGGAAGTGGGCTACACCTTC. Its protein product is CASTKTREVGYTF.

Points on this clone: Other DNA sequences in the sample encode the same CDR3. The chain uses TRBV27 and TRBJ2-1; TRBD2 matches 8 bases. CDR1 is MNHEY and CDR2 is SMNVEV in the germline V gene (reference sequence). The CDR3 extends over 14 amino acids. V lost 2 bases to trimming and J lost 4 bases; unmatched junction nucleotides: 1. CDR3 sequence (DNA): TGTGCCAGCAGTTTAGCGGGGGGTTACAATGAGCAGTTCTTC. The encoded protein is CASSLAGGYNEQFF.

V is TRBV12-3 or TRBV12-4 and J is TRBJ2-7, with D maybe TRBD2 (5 bases). The CDR3 has 12 amino acids. Trimming shortened V by 5 bases and J by 6 bases, and 11 bases separated the two germline ends. The CDR3 region has the DNA TGTGCCAGCAGTCCAGAGGGAAGCGAGCAGTACTTC. Amino acids: CASSPEGSEQYF.

The chain carries TRBV5-8 and TRBJ2-7; 11 nucleotides match TRBD2. CDR1 is SGHTS, CDR2 YDEGEE, per germline. The V gene end was trimmed by 0 bases and the J gene end by 4 bases; junction bases not matched to a gene: 6. CDR3 length: 16 residues. The CDR3: CASSLAASGGRYEQYF. CDR3 coding DNA: TGTGCCAGCAGCTTGGCGGCTAGCGGGGGGCGATACGAGCAGTACTTC.

The chain couples TRBV5-1 to TRBJ1-2; perhaps TRBD1 as D (6 bases). Trimming shortened V by 4 bases and J by 6 bases, and 10 bases separated the two germline ends. This CDR3 region has 12 residues. Germline loops: CDR1 SGHRS, CDR2 YFSETQ. CDR3 sequence (DNA): TGCGCCAGCAGCACGACAGGCCATGGCTACACCTTC. This gives the protein CASSTTGHGYTF.

V usage is TRBV3-1 (or the pseudogene TRBV3-2) and J usage is TRBJ1-2, with 10 bases identical to TRBD1. Trimming removed 0 bases from V and 0 bases from J; junction bases left unmatched: 7. Germline V gene sequence: CDR1 LGHDT, CDR2 YNNKEL (reference sequence). The CDR3 is 18 amino acids. This CDR3 is CASSQDLDRGRANYGYTF. In nucleotides, the CDR3 is TGTGCCAGCAGCCAAGATCTAGACAGGGGGCGGGCTAACTATGGCTACACCTTC.

The sample holds one count of this clone. This chain uses TRBV3-1 (or the pseudogene TRBV3-2) with TRBJ1-1, with D perhaps matching TRBD1 (5 bases). Germline CDR1 LGHDT, CDR2 YNNKEL (reference sequence). CDR3 length equals 14 residues. Trimming took off 1 base at V and 5 bases at J, with 11 bases between the two ends. CDR3 residues: CASSQGQGGTEAFF. The CDR3 DNA reads as TGTGCCAGCAGCCAAGGTCAGGGAGGGACTGAAGCTTTCTTT.

This chain links TRBV29-1 with TRBJ2-1; weak D call: TRBD2 (6 bases). Trimming removed 3 bases from V and 0 bases from J, with 12 bases in between. The CDR3 extends over 15 amino acids. CDR1 SQVTM and CDR2 ANQGSEA come from the germline V gene. The CDR3 here is CSVDGSGSSYNEQFF. CDR3 DNA sequence: TGCAGCGTTGATGGATCCGGGAGCTCCTACAATGAGCAGTTCTTC.

This clone is a singleton in its sample. The genes are TRBV2 and TRBJ1-5; D call uncertain. V was shortened by 7 bases and J by 3 bases, with 7 bases between the two germline ends. The CDR3 covers 12 residues. Germline V gene data show CDR1 as SNHLY and CDR2 as FYNNEI. The CDR3 here is CASKQVNQPQHF. In nucleotides, the CDR3 is TGTGCCAGCAAGCAGGTCAATCAGCCCCAGCATTTT.

The chain employs TRBV5-4 and TRBJ2-7; TRBD2 might be the D (5 bases). Trimming shortened V by 3 bases and J by 3 bases, and 10 bases separated the two germline ends. The CDR3 runs 13 residues. Per germline, CDR1 SGHNT and CDR2 YYREEE (reference sequence). The CDR3 spells CASSSAENYEQYF. In nucleotides, the CDR3 is TGTGCCAGCAGCTCAGCGGAGAACTACGAGCAGTACTTC.

The rearrangement links TRBV30 to TRBJ2-1, with 11 bases lining up with TRBD2. CDR1 is GTSNPN and CDR2 is SVGIG in the germline V gene (reference sequence). V was pared by 0 bases and J by 10 bases, with 5 bases of the junction left unmatched. The CDR3 loop spans 14 amino acids. This CDR3 is CAWSVTSGDLEQFF. The CDR3 DNA reads TGTGCCTGGAGTGTGACTAGCGGGGATTTAGAGCAGTTCTTC.

The chain is built from TRBV19 and TRBJ1-2; D uncertain. Trimming took off 3 bases at V and 0 bases at J, with 11 bases between the two ends. The CDR3 runs to 15 residues. Germline-derived CDR1 and CDR2 are LNHDA and SQIVND (reference sequence). In nucleotides, the CDR3 is TGTGCCAGTAGTATGCGCGGAATAGCTAACTATGGCTACACCTTC. Encoded protein: CASSMRGIANYGYTF.

The chain couples TRBV3-1 (or the pseudogene TRBV3-2) to TRBJ1-2, with 8 positions matching TRBD1. CDR1 and CDR2 (germline): LGHDT, YNNKEL (reference sequence). The CDR3 totals 13 residues. V gave up 2 bases and J gave up 8 bases; unmatched junction bases: 4. The CDR3 loop is CASSQLDRVGYTF. CDR3 DNA sequence: TGTGCCAGCAGCCAATTGGACAGGGTCGGCTACACCTTC.

The V call is TRBV25-1, the J call TRBJ1-2, with D possibly being TRBD1 (6 bases). Germline CDR1 and CDR2: MGHDK and SYGVNS. CDR3 length: 14 residues. V was pared by 10 bases and J by 4 bases, with 19 bases between. CDR3 DNA sequence: TGTGCCACCTCCGGGACAAAGGCAGTCTATGGCTACACCTTC. Its protein is CATSGTKAVYGYTF.

This chain links TRBV5-1 with TRBJ1-2; D unresolved. V lost 7 bases and J 0 bases, leaving 13 bases between the germline ends. This CDR3 contains 14 residues. Germline V gene lookup returns CDR1 SGHRS and CDR2 YFSETQ. The chain's CDR3 is CASHGGGSNYGYTF. DNA of the CDR3: TGCGCCAGCCACGGCGGAGGATCTAACTATGGCTACACCTTC.

This clone was counted once. This rearrangement joins TRBV6-5 to TRBJ1-5; tentative D call: TRBD1 (6 bases). The V and J ends lost 0 bases and 4 bases respectively, with 7 bases between them. From germline, CDR1 is MNHEY and CDR2 SVGAGI. The CDR3 runs 14 residues. The DNA of the CDR3 is TGTGCCAGCAGTTACTCAGGGGGAAATCAGCCCCAGCATTTT. Amino acid sequence: CASSYSGGNQPQHF.

This clone was detected only a few times. The gene calls are TRBV5-1 and TRBJ1-1, with TRBD1 as a possible D gene (5 bases). This CDR3 spans 15 amino acids. Trimming cost V 7 bases and J 1 base, with 17 bases left between them. From germline, CDR1 is SGHRS and CDR2 YFSETQ. The CDR3 DNA reads TGCGCCAGCGCCCCTGGACACCTACAGAACACTGAAGCTTTCTTT. Its translation is CASAPGHLQNTEAFF.

The chain has TRBV6-5 and TRBJ1-1; D is possibly TRBD1 (5 bases). V gave up 0 bases and J gave up 10 bases, with 9 bases separating them. Germline CDR1 and CDR2: MNHEY and SVGAGI. The CDR3 is made up of 12 amino acids. The CDR3 reads CASSYSARGAFF. The DNA of the CDR3 is TGTGCCAGCAGTTACTCGGCAAGGGGAGCTTTCTTT.

In nucleotides, the CDR3 is TGTGCCAGCAGTATGGGCCCAGCGGATAGCAATCAGCCCCAGCATTTT. Protein product: CASSMGPADSNQPQHF. The rearrangement links TRBV2 to TRBJ1-5; D is undetermined. Germline-derived CDR1 and CDR2 are SNHLY and FYNNEI. V was shortened by 5 bases and J by 0 bases, with 14 bases between the two germline ends. The length of the CDR3 is 16 residues.

This clone was counted a single time. This chain connects TRBV15 to TRBJ1-4; 9 bases match TRBD1. The germline CDR1 and CDR2 sequences are LNHNV and YYDKDF (reference sequence). This CDR3 has 18 residues. V was clipped by 0 bases and J by 5 bases; unmatched bases: 10. For the CDR3, the DNA is TGTGCCACCAGCAGAGATCTGGTTTCGGGACAGGGAAATGAAAAACTGTTTTTT. Translated, it gives CATSRDLVSGQGNEKLFF.

The chain employs TRBV18 and TRBJ2-7; D not certain. V dropped 2 bases and J dropped 4 bases, with 9 bases sitting between them. The V gene's germline CDR1 is KGHSH and CDR2 LQKENI. This CDR3 region has 13 residues. The CDR3, as DNA: TGTGCCAGCTCACCAGAGGCCTCATACGAGCAGTACTTC. It yields the protein CASSPEASYEQYF.

The chain uses TRBV24-1 and TRBJ2-5; 7 bases match TRBD1. This CDR3 spans 16 amino acids. Germline assignment: CDR1 KGHDR and CDR2 SFDVKD. The ends lost 4 bases at V and 3 bases at J; junction bases unmatched: 10. In DNA, the CDR3 is TGTGCCACCAGTGACCTCTCGACAGGGTTTGAAGAGACCCAGTACTTC. This encodes CATSDLSTGFEETQYF.